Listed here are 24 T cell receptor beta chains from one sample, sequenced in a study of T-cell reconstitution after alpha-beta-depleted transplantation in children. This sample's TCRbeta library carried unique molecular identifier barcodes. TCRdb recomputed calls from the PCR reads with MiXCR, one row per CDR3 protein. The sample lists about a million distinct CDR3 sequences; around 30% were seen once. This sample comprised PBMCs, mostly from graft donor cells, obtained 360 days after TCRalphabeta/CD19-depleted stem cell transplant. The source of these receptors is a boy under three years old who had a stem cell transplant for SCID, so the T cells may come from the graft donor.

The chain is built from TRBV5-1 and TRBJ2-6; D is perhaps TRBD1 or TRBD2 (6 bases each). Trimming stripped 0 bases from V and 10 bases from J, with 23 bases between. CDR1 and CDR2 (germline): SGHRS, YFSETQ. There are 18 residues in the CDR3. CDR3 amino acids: CASSLVGGATATGNVLTF. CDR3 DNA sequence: TGCGCCAGCAGCTTGGTGGGGGGCGCAACGGCAACGGGGAACGTCCTGACTTTC.

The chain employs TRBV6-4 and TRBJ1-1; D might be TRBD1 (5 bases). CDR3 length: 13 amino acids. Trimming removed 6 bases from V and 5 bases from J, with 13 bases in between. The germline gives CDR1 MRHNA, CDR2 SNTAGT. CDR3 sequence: CASRQIEGTEAFF. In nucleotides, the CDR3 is TGTGCCAGCAGACAAATTGAGGGGACTGAAGCTTTCTTT.

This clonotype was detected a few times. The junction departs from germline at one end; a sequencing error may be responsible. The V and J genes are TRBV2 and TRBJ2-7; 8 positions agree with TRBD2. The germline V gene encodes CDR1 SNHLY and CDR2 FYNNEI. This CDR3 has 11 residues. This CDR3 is CASSSLLAGVF. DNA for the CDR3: TGTGCCAGCAGTTCCTTGCTAGCGGGTGTCTTC.

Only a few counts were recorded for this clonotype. The CDR3, as DNA: TGTGCCAGCAGTTACACAAGGGGAGGGAACACTGAAGCTTTCTTT. Translated, it gives CASSYTRGGNTEAFF. V usage is TRBV6-5 and J usage is TRBJ1-1; D possibly corresponds to TRBD1 (5 bases). The CDR3 runs to 15 residues. CDR1 and CDR2 (germline): MNHEY, SVGAGI. Trimming stripped 2 bases from V and 1 base from J, with 11 bases between.

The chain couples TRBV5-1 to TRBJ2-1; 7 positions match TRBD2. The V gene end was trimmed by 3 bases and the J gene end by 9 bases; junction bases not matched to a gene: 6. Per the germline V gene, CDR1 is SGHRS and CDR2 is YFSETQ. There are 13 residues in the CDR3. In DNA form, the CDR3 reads TGCGCCAGCAGCTGGCCCGGGGGGACTGAGCAGTTCTTC. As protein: CASSWPGGTEQFF.

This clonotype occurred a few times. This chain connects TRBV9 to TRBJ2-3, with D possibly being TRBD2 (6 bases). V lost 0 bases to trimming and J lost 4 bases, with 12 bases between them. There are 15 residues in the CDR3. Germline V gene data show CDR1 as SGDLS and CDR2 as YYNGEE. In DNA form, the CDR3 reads TGTGCCAGCAGCGTAGTGACTAGTTCCCCAGATACGCAGTATTTT. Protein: CASSVVTSSPDTQYF.

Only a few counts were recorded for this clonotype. The CDR3 coding sequence is TGCAGTGCTCTCGGACAGGTTAGCTCCTACGAGCAGTACTTC. Encoded protein: CSALGQVSSYEQYF. The chain carries TRBV20-1 and TRBJ2-7, with 7 bases matching TRBD1. Germline values: CDR1 DFQATT, CDR2 SNEGSKA (reference sequence). CDR3 length: 14 amino acids. With 5 bases clipped from V and 0 bases from J, the junction kept 7 bases outside the gene matches.

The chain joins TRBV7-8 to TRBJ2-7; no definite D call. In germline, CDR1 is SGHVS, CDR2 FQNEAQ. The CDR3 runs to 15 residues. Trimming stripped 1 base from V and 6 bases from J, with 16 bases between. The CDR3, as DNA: TGTGCCAGCAGCTTAGGAGTACAGTTCCCCTCCGAGCAGTACTTC. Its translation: CASSLGVQFPSEQYF. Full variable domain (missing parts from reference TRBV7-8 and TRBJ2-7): GAGVSQSPRYKVAKRGQDVALRCDPISGHVSLFWYQQALGQGPEFLTYFQNEAQLDKSGLPSDRFFAERPEGSVSTLKIQRTQQEDSAVYLCASSLGVQFPSEQYFGPGTRLTVT.

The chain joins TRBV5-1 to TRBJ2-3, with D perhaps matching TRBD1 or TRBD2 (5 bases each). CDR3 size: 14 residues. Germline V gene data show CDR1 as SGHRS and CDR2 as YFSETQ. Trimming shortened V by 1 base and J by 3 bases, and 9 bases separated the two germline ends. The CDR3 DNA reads TGCGCCAGCAGCTTGTGGGACGGGACAGATACGCAGTATTTT. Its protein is CASSLWDGTDTQYF.

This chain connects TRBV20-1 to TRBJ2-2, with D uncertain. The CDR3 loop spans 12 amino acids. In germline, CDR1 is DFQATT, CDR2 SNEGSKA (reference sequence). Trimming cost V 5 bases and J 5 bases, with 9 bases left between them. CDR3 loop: CSASDDTGELFF. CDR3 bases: TGCAGTGCTTCGGACGATACCGGGGAGCTGTTTTTT.

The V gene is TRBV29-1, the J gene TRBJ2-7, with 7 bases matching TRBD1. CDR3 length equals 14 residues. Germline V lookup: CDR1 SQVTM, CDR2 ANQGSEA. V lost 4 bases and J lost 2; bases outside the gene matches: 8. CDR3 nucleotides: TGCAGCGTTGCAGGACAGGACCCAACCTACGAGCAGTACTTC. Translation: CSVAGQDPTYEQYF.

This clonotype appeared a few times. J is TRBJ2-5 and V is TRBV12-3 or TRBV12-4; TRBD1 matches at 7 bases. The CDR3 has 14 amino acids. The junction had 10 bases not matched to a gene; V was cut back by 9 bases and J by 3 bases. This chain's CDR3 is CASGTGAGKETQYF. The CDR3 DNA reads TGTGCCAGTGGAACAGGGGCCGGTAAAGAGACCCAGTACTTC.

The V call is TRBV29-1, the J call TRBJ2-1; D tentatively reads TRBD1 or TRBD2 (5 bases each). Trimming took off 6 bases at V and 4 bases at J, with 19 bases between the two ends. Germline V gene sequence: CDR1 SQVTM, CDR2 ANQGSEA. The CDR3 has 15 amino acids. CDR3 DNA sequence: TGCAGCGTATGGTCGAGTGGGGGAGTATACAATGAGCAGTTCTTC. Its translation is CSVWSSGGVYNEQFF.

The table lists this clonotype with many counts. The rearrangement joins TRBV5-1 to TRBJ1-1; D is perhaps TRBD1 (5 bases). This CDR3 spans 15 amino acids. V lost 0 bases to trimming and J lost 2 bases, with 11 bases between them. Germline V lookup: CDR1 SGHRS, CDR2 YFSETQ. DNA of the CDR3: TGCGCCAGCAGCTTGGGGGGACCTTCCAACACTGAAGCTTTCTTT. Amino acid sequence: CASSLGGPSNTEAFF.

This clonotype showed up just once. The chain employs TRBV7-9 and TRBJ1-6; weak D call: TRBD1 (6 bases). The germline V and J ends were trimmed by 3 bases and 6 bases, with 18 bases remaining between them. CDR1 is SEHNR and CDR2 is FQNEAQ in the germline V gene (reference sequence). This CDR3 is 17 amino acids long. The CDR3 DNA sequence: TGTGCCAGCAGCTTGCCGGGTCTCGGGGGCCCTAATTCACCCCTCCACTTT. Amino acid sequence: CASSLPGLGGPNSPLHF.

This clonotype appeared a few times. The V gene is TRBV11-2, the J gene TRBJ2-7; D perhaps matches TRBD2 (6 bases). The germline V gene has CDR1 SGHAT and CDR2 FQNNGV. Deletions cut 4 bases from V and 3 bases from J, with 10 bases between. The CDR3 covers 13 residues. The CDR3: CASSSGLFYEQYF. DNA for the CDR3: TGTGCCAGCAGCTCGGGACTTTTCTACGAGCAGTACTTC. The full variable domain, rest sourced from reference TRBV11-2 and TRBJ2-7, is EAGVAQSPRYKIIEKRQSVAFWCNPISGHATLYWYQQILGQGPKLLIQFQNNGVVDDSQLPKDRFSAERLKGVDSTLKIQPAKLEDSAVYLCASSSGLFYEQYFGPGTRLTVT.

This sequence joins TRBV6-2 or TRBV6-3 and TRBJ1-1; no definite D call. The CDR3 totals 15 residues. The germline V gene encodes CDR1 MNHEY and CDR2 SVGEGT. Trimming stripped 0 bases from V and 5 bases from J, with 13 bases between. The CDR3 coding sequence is TGTGCCAGCAGTTACTCGAGTCAGAGACCAACTGAAGCTTTCTTT. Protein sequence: CASSYSSQRPTEAFF.

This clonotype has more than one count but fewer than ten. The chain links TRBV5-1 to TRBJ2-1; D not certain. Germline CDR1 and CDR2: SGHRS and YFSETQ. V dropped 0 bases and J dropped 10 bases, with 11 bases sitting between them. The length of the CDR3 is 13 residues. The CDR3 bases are TGCGCCAGCAGCTTGGAGGGTTTTTGGGAGCAGTTCTTC. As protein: CASSLEGFWEQFF.

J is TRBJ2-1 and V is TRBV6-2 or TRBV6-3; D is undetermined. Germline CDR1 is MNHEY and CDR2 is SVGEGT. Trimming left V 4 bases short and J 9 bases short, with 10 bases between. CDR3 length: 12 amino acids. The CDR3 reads CASSSGVGEQFF. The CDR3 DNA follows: TGTGCCAGCAGTTCAGGTGTTGGTGAGCAGTTCTTC.

CDR3 sequence reads: CASSEYGGGSTDTQYF. In DNA, the CDR3 is TGTGCCAGCAGTGAATATGGTGGGGGTAGCACAGATACGCAGTATTTT. The chain couples TRBV25-1 to TRBJ2-3; possibly TRBD1 or TRBD2 for D (5 bases each). V was cut by 0 bases and J by 0 bases, with 10 bases left in between. The CDR3 sequence is 16 residues long. Germline CDR1 is MGHDK and CDR2 is SYGVNS.

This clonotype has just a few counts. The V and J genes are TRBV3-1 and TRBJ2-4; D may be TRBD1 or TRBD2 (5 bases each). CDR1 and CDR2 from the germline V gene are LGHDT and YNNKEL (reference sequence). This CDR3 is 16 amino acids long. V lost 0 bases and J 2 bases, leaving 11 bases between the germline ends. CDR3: CASSQEGWGSKNIQYF. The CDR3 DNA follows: TGTGCCAGCAGCCAAGAGGGTTGGGGGTCCAAAAACATTCAGTACTTC.

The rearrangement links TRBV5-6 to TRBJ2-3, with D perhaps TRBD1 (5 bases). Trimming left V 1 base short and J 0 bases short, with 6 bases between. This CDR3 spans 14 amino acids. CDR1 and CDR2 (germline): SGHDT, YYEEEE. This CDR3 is CASSLKGSTDTQYF. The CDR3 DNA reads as TGTGCCAGCAGCTTGAAGGGGAGCACAGATACGCAGTATTTT.

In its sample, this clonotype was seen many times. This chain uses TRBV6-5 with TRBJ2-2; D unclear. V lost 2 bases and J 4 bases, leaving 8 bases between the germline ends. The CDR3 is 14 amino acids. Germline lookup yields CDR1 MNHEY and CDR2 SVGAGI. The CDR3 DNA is TGTGCCAGCAGTTACGAGGCCGGCACCGGGGAGCTGTTTTTT. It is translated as CASSYEAGTGELFF.

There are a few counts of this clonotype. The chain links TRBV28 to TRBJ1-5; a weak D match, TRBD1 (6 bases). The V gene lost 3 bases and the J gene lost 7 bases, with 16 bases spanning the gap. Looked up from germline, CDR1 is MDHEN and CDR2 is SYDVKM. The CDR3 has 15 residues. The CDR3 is CASSFAGGGNQPQHF. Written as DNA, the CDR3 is TGTGCCAGCAGTTTCGCGGGGGGCGGGAACCAGCCCCAGCATTTT.